These 25 T cell receptor beta chains were sequenced from one sample in a study of blood T cell repertoires in COVID-19. Assay used: immunoSEQ multiplex PCR; TCRdb lists only in-frame clones, some missing. Of about 160,000 clones in the sample, about 92% were seen once. Sequenced sample: peripheral blood. These receptor sequences come from a man aged 25 to 45 with COVID-19, enrolled during active disease.

The chain links TRBV28 to TRBJ2-2, with a possible D match to TRBD2 (5 bases). CDR1 and CDR2 from the germline V gene are MDHEN and SYDVKM. The V end lost 5 bases, the J end lost 3 bases, and 13 bases lay between the germline ends. CDR3 length: 15 amino acids. The CDR3 DNA reads as TGTGCCAGCAGTCCCCCTAGCACCTACACCGGGGAGCTGTTTTTT. Translated: CASSPPSTYTGELFF.

The V call is TRBV28, the J call TRBJ2-5, with D perhaps TRBD1 (6 bases). This CDR3 spans 13 amino acids. Germline V lookup: CDR1 MDHEN, CDR2 SYDVKM. Trimming removed 4 bases at V and 3 bases at J, with 9 bases between. CDR3 sequence reads: CASSSAGEETQYF. CDR3 coding DNA: TGTGCCAGCAGTTCGGCAGGGGAAGAGACCCAGTACTTC.

V and J are TRBV7-3 and TRBJ2-2; no clear D gene. CDR1 and CDR2 (germline): SGHTA, FQGTGA. The CDR3 is made up of 12 amino acids. Trimming took 5 bases from V and 2 from J, leaving 3 bases between them. The CDR3 here is CASSLNTGELFF. The DNA of the CDR3 is TGTGCCAGCAGCCTCAACACCGGGGAGCTGTTTTTT.

The V gene is TRBV12-3 or TRBV12-4, the J gene TRBJ2-7; tentative D call: TRBD2 (6 bases). Trimming removed 5 bases from V and 7 bases from J, with 9 bases in between. This CDR3 spans 11 amino acids. CDR3 sequence (DNA): TGTGCCAGCAGTCCTGGGGGGGAGCAGTACTTC. This codes for CASSPGGEQYF.

This chain joins TRBV5-1 and TRBJ1-1; the D gene is possibly TRBD1 (5 bases). Per germline, CDR1 SGHRS and CDR2 YFSETQ. With 1 base removed from V and 1 base from J, the gap between germline ends came to 8 bases. This CDR3 has 14 residues. The DNA for the CDR3 is TGCGCCAGCAGCTTGACAGGCGCGAACACTGAAGCTTTCTTT. This sequence encodes CASSLTGANTEAFF.

This chain joins TRBV11-2 and TRBJ1-2; the match to TRBD1 covers 7 bases. Unmatched junction bases numbered 12, after V lost 4 bases and J lost 1 base. The CDR3 contains 17 residues. Per germline, CDR1 SGHAT and CDR2 FQNNGV. CDR3 sequence reads: CASSSTRGQARNYGYTF. The CDR3 nucleotides are TGTGCCAGCAGCTCGACCAGAGGACAGGCCCGTAACTATGGCTACACCTTC.

The gene calls are TRBV5-6 and TRBJ1-2; TRBD1 matches at 7 bases. Trimming at V came to 7 bases and at J to 5 bases, leaving 8 bases not matched to a gene. Germline CDR1 reads SGHDT; CDR2 reads YYEEEE. The CDR3 has 13 amino acids. DNA of the CDR3: TGTGCCAGCGCCCGGACAGGCGGGTATGGCTACACCTTC. It yields the protein CASARTGGYGYTF.

The sample holds one count of this clone. The chain is built from TRBV19 and TRBJ1-3, with D tentatively TRBD1 (5 bases). The CDR3 is 15 residues long. The germline CDR1 and CDR2 sequences are LNHDA and SQIVND (reference sequence). The ends were cut back, 2 bases at V and 0 bases at J, with 8 bases in the middle. This CDR3 is CASSIQGSSGNTIYF. CDR3 in DNA: TGTGCCAGTAGTATACAGGGAAGCTCTGGAAACACCATATATTTT.

This clone has just one count. V is TRBV27 and J is TRBJ1-5; 10 bases map to TRBD1. Germline V gene sequence: CDR1 MNHEY, CDR2 SMNVEV (reference sequence). The CDR3 length is 15 residues. The J segment lost 4 bases and the V segment lost 6 bases, leaving 6 bases of the junction unmatched. Written as DNA, the CDR3 is TGTGCCAGCAGGACCGGGACAGGGGTGAATCAGCCCCAGCATTTT. Translation: CASRTGTGVNQPQHF.

This rearrangement joins TRBV7-2 to TRBJ1-3; the D is unclear. V dropped 6 bases and J dropped 3 bases, with 6 bases sitting between them. Germline V gives CDR1 SGHTA, CDR2 FQGNSA. CDR3 length: 12 residues. The CDR3 protein is CASRLYGNTIYF. The CDR3 nucleotides are TGTGCCAGCAGACTGTATGGAAACACCATATATTTT.

The chain links TRBV4-3 to TRBJ2-1; 7 positions match TRBD2. This CDR3 is 16 amino acids long. The germline gives CDR1 LGHNA, CDR2 YSLEER. V gave up 0 bases and J gave up 2 bases; unmatched junction bases: 4. The CDR3 reads CASSQDGAGAYNEQFF. The DNA for the CDR3 is TGCGCCAGCAGCCAAGATGGCGCGGGGGCCTACAATGAGCAGTTCTTC.

This clone was seen a handful of times. The V call is TRBV5-1, the J call TRBJ1-3; D is ambiguous. This CDR3 is 17 amino acids long. Germline CDR1 reads SGHRS; CDR2 reads YFSETQ. Trimming took 2 bases from V and 2 from J, leaving 17 bases between them. The CDR3 sequence: CASSFGGPRGPGNTIYF. In DNA, the CDR3 is TGCGCCAGCAGCTTCGGTGGGCCCCGTGGGCCTGGAAACACCATATATTTT.

This clone showed up just once. V usage is TRBV24-1 and J usage is TRBJ2-3; D may be TRBD1 (6 bases). The V end was cut by 10 bases, the J end by 3 bases, with 10 bases between. Germline V gene lookup returns CDR1 KGHDR and CDR2 SFDVKD. This CDR3 has 12 amino acids. In DNA form, the CDR3 reads TGTGCCACAGGGGGTGCGACAGATACGCAGTATTTT. Protein: CATGGATDTQYF.

J is TRBJ2-7 and V is TRBV6-1; 8 nucleotides match TRBD1. The trim removed 3 bases at V and 4 bases at J, leaving 2 bases unmatched. Per the germline V gene, CDR1 is MNHNS and CDR2 is SASEGT. The CDR3 sequence is 13 residues long. CDR3: CASSDQGAYEQYF. CDR3 coding DNA: TGTGCCAGCAGTGATCAGGGGGCTTACGAGCAGTACTTC.

The chain employs TRBV9 and TRBJ2-2; possible D gene TRBD2, 6 bases. V was shortened by 0 bases and J by 4 bases, with 10 bases between the two germline ends. The germline V gene encodes CDR1 SGDLS and CDR2 YYNGEE. This CDR3 region has 15 residues. This CDR3 is CASSVGGLITGELFF. CDR3 in DNA: TGTGCCAGCAGCGTAGGGGGACTCATCACCGGGGAGCTGTTTTTT. Using reference TRBV9 and TRBJ2-2 for the parts outside the CDR3, the full variable domain is DSGVTQTPKHLITATGQRVTLRCSPRSGDLSVYWYQQSLDQGLQFLIQYYNGEERAKGNILERFSAQQFPDLHSELNLSSLELGDSALYFCASSVGGLITGELFFGEGSRLTVL.

The rearrangement uses TRBV27 and TRBJ1-1, with D perhaps matching TRBD1 (5 bases). V lost 1 base to trimming and J lost 1 base, with 19 bases between them. CDR1 and CDR2 (germline): MNHEY, SMNVEV (reference sequence). This CDR3 is built from 18 residues. This CDR3 is CASSLFTTFGGSNTEAFF. CDR3 coding DNA: TGTGCCAGCAGTTTATTTACCACTTTCGGGGGGTCGAACACTGAAGCTTTCTTT.

The chain uses TRBV12-5 and TRBJ2-1; 12 nucleotides line up with TRBD2. The trim removed 3 bases at V and 8 bases at J, leaving 5 bases unmatched. The germline V gene has CDR1 LGHNT and CDR2 FRNRAP. CDR3 length: 15 residues. CDR3 in DNA: TGTGCTAGTGGTTTTTGGACTAGCGGGGTCGATGAGCAGTTCTTC. It encodes CASGFWTSGVDEQFF.

This sequence joins TRBV5-1 and TRBJ2-3, with 11 bases matching TRBD2. Germline V lookup: CDR1 SGHRS, CDR2 YFSETQ. V was clipped by 8 bases and J by 3 bases; unmatched bases: 5. The CDR3 runs 14 residues. The CDR3 bases are TGCGCCAGTCGACTAGCGGGGAATACAGATACGCAGTATTTT. This translates into CASRLAGNTDTQYF.

V usage is TRBV5-1 and J usage is TRBJ1-2; tentatively, D is TRBD1 (6 bases). CDR1 and CDR2 from the germline V gene are SGHRS and YFSETQ. With 5 bases removed from V and 0 bases from J, the gap between germline ends came to 11 bases. This CDR3 region has 14 residues. CDR3 sequence (DNA): TGCGCCAGCAGTTCAGGACAGACTAACTATGGCTACACCTTC. Translated: CASSSGQTNYGYTF. The complete variable domain, with remaining parts taken from reference TRBV5-1 and TRBJ1-2, reads KAGVTQTPRYLIKTRGQQVTLSCSPISGHRSVSWYQQTPGQGLQFLFEYFSETQRNKGNFPGRFSGRQFSNSRSEMNVSTLELGDSALYLCASSSGQTNYGYTFGSGTRLTVV.

The V and J genes are TRBV28 and TRBJ2-7; D is unresolved. V lost 7 bases, J lost 0 bases, and 10 bases lay in between. CDR1 MDHEN and CDR2 SYDVKM come from the germline V gene. The CDR3 is 13 amino acids. The CDR3 loop reads CASKARYSYEQYF. CDR3 nucleotides: TGTGCCAGCAAGGCTAGGTACTCCTACGAGCAGTACTTC.

V gene TRBV19 combines with J gene TRBJ2-7, with 7 bases aligning to TRBD2. CDR3 length: 15 residues. Germline-derived CDR1 and CDR2 are LNHDA and SQIVND (reference sequence). J was trimmed by 3 bases and V by 4 bases; bases with no gene match: 9. The CDR3 reads CASSSVAGLGYEQYF. CDR3 nucleotide sequence: TGTGCCAGTAGTAGCGTAGCGGGTCTCGGCTACGAGCAGTACTTC.

This clone occurred once. This chain joins TRBV6-2 or TRBV6-3 and TRBJ2-2; 9 bases map to TRBD2. The V segment lost 4 bases and the J segment 3 bases; nucleotides outside the gene matches: 12. This CDR3 is built from 18 residues. Germline V CDR1 and CDR2: MNHEY, SVGEGT. The CDR3 DNA reads as TGTGCCAGCAGTTGGGAAATCGCGGGAGGGGTTGACACCGGGGAGCTGTTTTTT. Translation gives CASSWEIAGGVDTGELFF.

The chain uses TRBV7-2 and TRBJ1-2; D is unclear. The CDR3 has 14 amino acids. Per germline, CDR1 SGHTA and CDR2 FQGNSA. V was shortened by 1 base and J by 8 bases, with 14 bases between the two germline ends. The CDR3 sequence is CASSLGSARGGYTF. The CDR3 nucleotides read TGTGCCAGCAGCTTAGGGTCCGCCCGTGGCGGCTACACCTTC.

This clone was recorded only once. The chain carries TRBV30 and TRBJ1-2; TRBD1 might be the D (5 bases). The CDR3 is 13 residues long. Trimming took off 2 bases at V and 5 bases at J, with 12 bases between the two ends. Per germline, CDR1 GTSNPN and CDR2 SVGIG (reference sequence). CDR3 in amino acids: CAWSRQGLYGYTF. The CDR3 DNA sequence: TGTGCCTGGAGTCGTCAGGGTTTGTATGGCTACACCTTC.

The V and J genes are TRBV27 and TRBJ1-5; TRBD1 matches at 12 bases. The CDR3 is 16 residues long. The V segment lost 6 bases and the J segment 8 bases; nucleotides outside the gene matches: 11. Germline V CDR1 and CDR2: MNHEY, SMNVEV (reference sequence). The DNA for the CDR3 is TGTGCCAGCAGACACGGTGGGACAGGGGGCCGTGAGCCCCAGCATTTT. Translated, it gives CASRHGGTGGREPQHF.